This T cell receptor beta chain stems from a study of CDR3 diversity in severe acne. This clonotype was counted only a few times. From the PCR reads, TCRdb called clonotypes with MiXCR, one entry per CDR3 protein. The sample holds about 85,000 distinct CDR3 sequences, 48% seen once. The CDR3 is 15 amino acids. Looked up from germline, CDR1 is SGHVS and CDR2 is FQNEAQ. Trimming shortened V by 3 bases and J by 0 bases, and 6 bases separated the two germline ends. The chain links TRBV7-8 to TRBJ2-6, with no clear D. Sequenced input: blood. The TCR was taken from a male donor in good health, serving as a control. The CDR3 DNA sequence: TGTGCCAGCAGCTTCGGATCCTCTGGGGCCAACGTCCTGACTTTC. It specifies CASSFGSSGANVLTF. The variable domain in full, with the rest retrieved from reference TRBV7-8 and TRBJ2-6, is GAGVSQSPRYKVAKRGQDVALRCDPISGHVSLFWYQQALGQGPEFLTYFQNEAQLDKSGLPSDRFFAERPEGSVSTLKIQRTQQEDSAVYLCASSFGSSGANVLTFGAGSRLTVL.